One and the same sample provided the 23 T cell receptor beta chains below, sequenced in a study of blood T cell repertoires in COVID-19. Profiled with immunoSEQ multiplex PCR; TCRdb holds only in-frame clones, not every one. The table has some 250,000 clones, approximately 86% seen once; the top ten hold 2.5% to 3.5%. Material for sequencing was PBMCs or T cells enriched from blood (not recorded which). Source of these receptors: a woman in her thirties or forties with acute COVID-19.

The J gene is TRBJ2-7, the V gene TRBV2, with TRBD2 as a possible D gene (5 bases). Germline CDR1 and CDR2: SNHLY and FYNNEI. This CDR3 is 15 amino acids long. Between the trimmed V and J ends, which lost 3 bases and 3 bases, there was a span of 15 bases. The CDR3 DNA follows: TGTGCCAGCAGTGATTTTTCGGGGAAGAACTACGAGCAGTACTTC. Residues: CASSDFSGKNYEQYF.

J is TRBJ2-1 and V is TRBV3-1 (or the pseudogene TRBV3-2); D may be TRBD2 (5 bases). Germline CDR1 LGHDT, CDR2 YNNKEL (reference sequence). The CDR3 length is 15 residues. V was pared by 5 bases and J by 8 bases, with 19 bases between. CDR3 nucleotides: TGTGCCAGCAGCTCCTCCCCCGGGAATCACTATGAGCAGTTCTTC. This gives the protein CASSSSPGNHYEQFF.

This rearrangement joins TRBV30 to TRBJ2-2; tentative D call: TRBD1 (6 bases). This CDR3 is 13 amino acids long. Germline CDR1 is GTSNPN and CDR2 is SVGIG (reference sequence). The ends were cut back, 3 bases at V and 7 bases at J, with 12 bases in the middle. As DNA, the CDR3 is TGTGCCTGGAGGGATACAGGGTACGGGGAGCTGTTTTTT. It specifies CAWRDTGYGELFF.

The chain employs TRBV19 and TRBJ2-3; 7 bases are shared with TRBD2. This CDR3 spans 15 amino acids. Germline V CDR1 and CDR2: LNHDA, SQIVND (reference sequence). J was trimmed by 1 base and V by 4 bases; bases with no gene match: 5. Written as DNA, the CDR3 is TGTGCCAGTAGTACCTTAGCGGGCCGCACAGATACGCAGTATTTT. Translation: CASSTLAGRTDTQYF.

This chain links TRBV9 with TRBJ2-1; the match to TRBD2 covers 9 bases. V shed 4 bases and J 4 bases; nucleotides not matched to a gene: 6. CDR3 length: 15 amino acids. Germline assignment: CDR1 SGDLS and CDR2 YYNGEE. The CDR3 DNA reads as TGTGCCAGCAGCACTGGGACTAGCTTATACAATGAGCAGTTCTTC. It translates to CASSTGTSLYNEQFF. Complete variable domain (other parts from reference TRBV9 and TRBJ2-1): DSGVTQTPKHLITATGQRVTLRCSPRSGDLSVYWYQQSLDQGLQFLIQYYNGEERAKGNILERFSAQQFPDLHSELNLSSLELGDSALYFCASSTGTSLYNEQFFGPGTRLTVL.

The chain joins TRBV11-2 to TRBJ1-2, with 10 bases lining up with TRBD1. Germline loops: CDR1 SGHAT, CDR2 FQNNGV. The CDR3 totals 14 residues. V shed 5 bases and J 8 bases; nucleotides not matched to a gene: 8. As DNA, the CDR3 is TGTGCCAGCAGCATGGACAGGGGGGTACTCGGCTACACCTTC. Amino acids: CASSMDRGVLGYTF.

This chain connects TRBV19 to TRBJ2-1; TRBD1 matches 9 bases. CDR3 length: 16 residues. Germline V gives CDR1 LNHDA, CDR2 SQIVND (reference sequence). J lost 5 bases, V lost 3 bases, and 8 bases had no gene match. The CDR3 region is CASSMAGQGKHNEQFF. The DNA of the CDR3 is TGTGCCAGTAGTATGGCGGGACAGGGTAAGCACAATGAGCAGTTCTTC.

V gene TRBV4-1 combines with J gene TRBJ1-3; D not certain. The CDR3 has 16 residues. V was clipped by 1 base and J by 4 bases, with 14 bases between them. CDR1 MGHRA and CDR2 YSYEKL come from the germline V gene. The CDR3 loop reads CASSQVINLSGNTIYF. CDR3 sequence (DNA): TGCGCCAGCAGCCAAGTTATTAACCTATCCGGAAACACCATATATTTT.

This chain connects TRBV20-1 to TRBJ1-4; 9 bases are shared with TRBD1. V gave up 3 bases and J gave up 6 bases; unmatched junction bases: 8. The germline V gene has CDR1 DFQATT and CDR2 SNEGSKA (reference sequence). This CDR3 region has 15 residues. CDR3 region: CSASFGTGYDEKLFF. CDR3 in DNA: TGCAGTGCTAGTTTCGGGACAGGGTATGATGAAAAACTGTTTTTT.

This clone came up once. The chain joins TRBV12-3 or TRBV12-4 to TRBJ2-3; D is perhaps TRBD2 (7 bases). This CDR3 is 13 amino acids long. The V and J ends lost 6 bases and 7 bases respectively, with 14 bases between them. The CDR3 region is CASSGLGGNTQYF. CDR3 nucleotides: TGTGCCAGCAGCGGACTAGGGGGAAATACGCAGTATTTT.

The chain couples TRBV7-8 to TRBJ1-2; TRBD1 matches at 9 bases. Germline V CDR1 and CDR2: SGHVS, FQNEAQ. The CDR3 runs to 15 residues. J was trimmed by 6 bases and V by 5 bases; bases with no gene match: 10. CDR3 nucleotides: TGTGCCAGCAGCCCAAACAGGGGGCGAATTAATGGCTACACCTTC. This gives the protein CASSPNRGRINGYTF.

V and J are TRBV29-1 and TRBJ2-4, with 9 bases that match TRBD1. The CDR3 loop spans 15 amino acids. Germline V gene lookup returns CDR1 SQVTM and CDR2 ANQGSEA. V shed 6 bases, J shed 2 bases, and the junction held 8 bases outside the gene matches. The CDR3 region is CSVIRDRATKNIQYF. The DNA of the CDR3 is TGCAGCGTCATCCGGGACAGGGCGACCAAAAACATTCAGTACTTC.

The chain employs TRBV4-2 and TRBJ2-7; TRBD1 aligns across 7 bases. Trimming at V came to 1 base and at J to 2 bases, leaving 5 bases not matched to a gene. Germline values: CDR1 LGHNA, CDR2 YNFKEQ. The CDR3 runs 15 residues. CDR3 residues: CASSQARQGTYEQYF. DNA of the CDR3: TGTGCCAGCAGCCAAGCCCGACAGGGTACCTACGAGCAGTACTTC.

The chain uses TRBV10-2 and TRBJ2-7; a possible D gene is TRBD2 (5 bases). Germline CDR1 and CDR2: WSHSY and SAAADI. The V end lost 6 bases, the J end lost 6 bases, and 15 bases lay between the germline ends. The length of the CDR3 is 13 residues. DNA of the CDR3: TGCGCCAGCAGGGACTCGAGGTGGATCGAGCAGTACTTC. It is translated as CASRDSRWIEQYF.

The rearrangement joins TRBV10-1 to TRBJ1-4, with 8 positions matching TRBD1. Germline-derived CDR1 and CDR2 are WNHNN and SYGVQD (reference sequence). V was pared by 9 bases and J by 5 bases, with 5 bases of the junction left unmatched. The CDR3 totals 13 residues. CDR3 sequence: CARKTGGNEKLFF. CDR3 nucleotides: TGCGCCAGAAAAACAGGGGGGAATGAAAAACTGTTTTTT.

J is TRBJ1-1 and V is TRBV19, with D possibly matching TRBD1 (5 bases). The CDR3 sequence is 12 residues long. Trimming removed 8 bases from V and 3 bases from J, with 10 bases in between. From germline, CDR1 is LNHDA and CDR2 SQIVND (reference sequence). As DNA, the CDR3 is TGTGCCAGTCATTTCAGGGACACTGAAGCTTTCTTT. Its protein is CASHFRDTEAFF.

The V and J genes are TRBV5-1 and TRBJ1-4; D gene unclear. V was trimmed by 1 base and J by 0 bases, leaving 7 bases between them. The V gene's germline CDR1 is SGHRS and CDR2 YFSETQ. The CDR3 loop spans 15 amino acids. In nucleotides, the CDR3 is TGCGCCAGCAGCTTGCAGGCCGCAACTAATGAAAAACTGTTTTTT. It is translated as CASSLQAATNEKLFF.

V and J are TRBV11-2 and TRBJ1-1, with 7 bases aligning to TRBD1. The CDR3 spans 19 residues. Germline V gene lookup returns CDR1 SGHAT and CDR2 FQNNGV. The ends lost 2 bases at V and 0 bases at J; junction bases unmatched: 15. The CDR3 sequence is CASSLFFGAGGRMNTEAFF. CDR3 bases: TGTGCCAGCAGCTTATTTTTTGGGGCAGGGGGGAGGATGAACACTGAAGCTTTCTTT.

The V gene is TRBV19, the J gene TRBJ1-2; perhaps TRBD1 as D (6 bases). Germline values: CDR1 LNHDA, CDR2 SQIVND (reference sequence). The CDR3 has 14 amino acids. The V gene lost 5 bases and the J gene lost 8 bases, with 18 bases spanning the gap. CDR3 amino acids: CASSSGQGPEGYTF. CDR3 bases: TGTGCCAGTAGTTCGGGTCAGGGGCCGGAGGGCTACACCTTC.

This clone was counted a few times. The V gene is TRBV4-2, the J gene TRBJ2-2; TRBD2 matches 16 bases. Trimming removed 6 bases from V and 5 bases from J; junction bases left unmatched: 6. CDR1 is LGHNA, CDR2 YNFKEQ, per germline. This CDR3 has 17 residues. CDR3 in DNA: TGTGCCAGCAGTCGGGGACTAGCGGGAGGGCGGACCGGGGAGCTGTTTTTT. Its protein product is CASSRGLAGGRTGELFF.

The chain carries TRBV6-5 and TRBJ1-2, with a possible D match to TRBD1 (6 bases). In germline, CDR1 is MNHEY, CDR2 SVGAGI. Trimming shortened V by 10 bases and J by 8 bases, and 20 bases separated the two germline ends. The CDR3 covers 13 residues. The CDR3 DNA sequence: TGTGCCACCCTATTAGGGGGAATGGGCGGCTACACCTTC. Translating it yields CATLLGGMGGYTF.

The rearrangement uses TRBV30 and TRBJ1-2; D unclear. Trimming shortened V by 4 bases and J by 7 bases, and 13 bases separated the two germline ends. The CDR3 consists of 12 residues. CDR1 is GTSNPN, CDR2 SVGIG, per germline (reference sequence). The CDR3 nucleotides read TGTGCCTGGAATCAGGAATTAAGTGGCTACACCTTC. Residues: CAWNQELSGYTF.

The V gene is TRBV6-5, the J gene TRBJ1-1; D might be TRBD1 (5 bases). This CDR3 has 13 residues. Germline CDR1 and CDR2: MNHEY and SVGAGI. Trimming cost V 7 bases and J 5 bases, with 14 bases left between them. This CDR3 reads CASTGPGWTEAFF. The CDR3, as DNA: TGTGCCAGCACCGGACCAGGGTGGACTGAAGCTTTCTTT.